These 3 T cell receptor beta chains share one sample of origin, sequenced in a study of T-cell reconstitution after alpha-beta-depleted transplantation in children listed by TCRdb under 2016. The library was produced with PCR. The sample was run on an Illumina HiSeq 2500. TCR library preparation used molecular barcoding, with unique molecular identifiers applied to normalize quantification of the TCRbeta repertoire. TCRdb trimmed public reads at Q25 via fastp, called clones via MiXCR and kept in-frame beta chains. CDR3 protein duplicates are merged, each entry listing the most common genes and DNA. Present in this sample are roughly 500,000 distinct CDR3 sequences, 30% to 35% of which were seen just once. The biggest ten clones account for 2% to 3% of the sample. Sequencing used PBMCs from the stem cell graft donor, obtained from the stem cell graft. The receptor set was obtained from a human donor who donated a stem cell graft to a child with aplastic anemia.

This clonotype came up many times. The rearrangement joins TRBV12-3 or TRBV12-4 to TRBJ1-1; 9 bases align to TRBD1. V gave up 2 bases and J gave up 7 bases; unmatched junction bases: 5. The CDR3 is 14 amino acids. CDR3: CASSLTGQGGEAFF. The CDR3 nucleotides read TGTGCCAGCAGTTTAACGGGACAGGGTGGTGAAGCTTTCTTT.

Remarks on this clonotype: The junction departs from the called germline gene at one end, perhaps through a read error. The V and J genes are TRBV6-2 or TRBV6-3 and TRBJ2-5, with D perhaps TRBD1 (6 bases). The CDR3 spans 15 residues. In germline, CDR1 is MNHEY, CDR2 SVGEGT. This CDR3 is CASRYARQDQEMFDF. The CDR3 DNA follows: TGTGCCAGCAGATACGCCCGACAGGATCAAGAGATGTTCGACTTC.

This chain links TRBV6-2 or TRBV6-3 with TRBJ2-1, with 7 nucleotides matching TRBD2. The V segment lost 6 bases and the J segment 6 bases; nucleotides outside the gene matches: 14. Germline assignment: CDR1 MNHEY and CDR2 SVGEGT. The CDR3 totals 16 residues. CDR3 coding DNA: TGTGCCAGCAGCCCCGACCTCGGACTAGTTGGCAATGAGCAGTTCTTC. It codes for CASSPDLGLVGNEQFF.